This T cell receptor beta chain was profiled in a study of CD8+ T cells in alopecia areata (dated by TCRdb to between 2017 and 2018). The study in broad terms: Treated patients were enrolled in an open-label pilot trial of oral tofacitinib at 5 to 10 mg twice daily for moderate-to-severe alopecia areata. The SALT score, which quantifies the percentage of affected scalp surface area, was used to measure disease severity in treated patients. Tofacitinib-treated patients had biopsies at baseline and at 4 and 24 weeks of treatment, with a later scalp biopsy in several patients. In humans, TCRbeta sequencing was performed on scalp tissue and on sorted CD4+ and CD8+ peripheral blood T cells from healthy controls and from patients with patchy or totalis/universalis alopecia areata. Scalp clonality was compared across normal scalp (n=4), patchy alopecia areata scalp (n=8), and alopecia totalis/universalis scalp (n=8). Amplification of TCRbeta CDR3 regions was done by immunoSEQ multiplex PCR using 35 Vbeta forward primers and 13 Jbeta reverse primers. The study used high-throughput TCRbeta sequencing to examine T cell clonal expansion in alopecia areata, in both the C3H/HeJ mouse model and human patients. Tofacitinib was administered for 6 to 18 months, and 6 months of follow-up off drug were then conducted to assess delayed response and recurrence. The RNA source kit depended on sample type: the PAXgene miRNA kit for fixed scalp, the miRNeasy kit for PBMCs, and the RNeasy kit for mouse skin.

Details on this clone: Its antigen remains unidentified. Qualities for individual bases were not recorded, and no much larger clone is one base off.

The library was obtained by the immunoSEQ multiplex PCR assay. RNA was extracted from all samples and reverse transcribed into cDNA as template for TCR sequencing. First-strand cDNA was synthesized using SuperScript III with a 2:1 mix of oligo-dT and random hexamers. A synthetic immune receptor repertoire was used to gauge amplification bias, and whatever bias remained was removed computationally. Per the authors' processing: Raw reads were preprocessed for error removal, and CDR3 was defined according to IMGT conventions as running from the conserved cysteine to phenylalanine. Clonality was computed by normalizing Shannon entropy by log2 of the number of productive unique TCRs and subtracting the result from 1. CD4 or CD8 identity of scalp clones was inferred by cross-referencing scalp TCRbeta sequences with sorted blood CD4 and CD8 repertoires. The clones in this table, taken by TCRdb from immuneACCESS, are in-frame only. Not every clone is retained; where verified, under half of the shortfall comes from an unresolved V gene, and the cause of the rest is unknown. V and J calls and clone size come straight from that table; D and trimming were deduced from the DNA. The sample records about 200,000 clones, around two fifths of which are singletons. Together, the top ten hold 0.48% of the sample.

The meaning of the sample's treatment or condition label: oral pan-JAK inhibitor, 5-10 mg twice daily. Lesional scalp punch biopsies and peripheral blood were collected from alopecia areata patients. PBMCs were isolated by density centrifugation and stained for CD3, CD4 and CD8, after which CD4+ and CD8+ T cells were sorted on a FACSAria. Overall study outcomes, separate from this receptor: Higher clonality and more expanded CD8+ clones were observed in lesional scalp than in normal scalp, particularly in alopecia totalis/universalis, a finding suggestive of antigenic drive. Many expanded lesional clones persisted in scalp and blood during tofacitinib treatment, which may partly explain relapse after stopping treatment. Because the treated cohort was small and had only one nonresponder, larger studies are needed to examine links between baseline CD8+ expansion and response. Unlike mouse skin, which is dominated by gammadelta T cells, normal human skin has resident alphabeta T cells that are also sequenced, and this complicates analysis of the scalp TCR repertoire. TCR sequences shared between patients were less clear than in mice, possibly partly because of HLA diversity in the patient population. With tofacitinib, both scalp clonality and the number of expanded CD8+ clones among the top 100 scalp clones went down significantly.

From cysteine to phenylalanine, the CDR3 is 16 amino acids long. Only the CDR3 region is kept as DNA, spanning 48 bases read in frame from base 1. Compared with germline, V lacks 4 bases and J lacks 8 bases; bases without a gene match: 14. According to the germline V gene (reference sequence), CDR1 reads LNHDA and CDR2 reads SQIVND. The chain employs TRBV19 and TRBJ2-1; the junction holds 7 bases that match TRBD2. Material: CD4+ T cells sorted from blood, obtained between weeks 30 and 35, from a patient treated with tofacitinib. The TCR comes from a human donor with alopecia areata. The bases are TGTGCCAGTAGTACAGAGGGACTAACTAACGGGCATGAGCAGTTCTTC. Its translation is CASSTEGLTNGHEQFF.